The 10 T cell receptor beta chains presented below share a single source sample, sequenced in a study of beta chain features in type 1 diabetes. Every bit of the isolated RNA underwent reverse transcription, so sequencing read expressed TCRB transcripts. The data were produced by immunoSEQ multiplex PCR, yet TCRdb's version contains in-frame clones alone and is incomplete. The table records hundreds of thousands of clones, 14% of them present only once. Sequenced material: naive CD4+ T cells from blood. Receptor source: a man younger than 40 in good health.

This chain links TRBV7-2 with TRBJ1-1, with D tentatively TRBD1 (6 bases). This CDR3 is 15 amino acids long. Looked up from germline, CDR1 is SGHTA and CDR2 is FQGNSA. Trimming pared 1 base from V and 1 base from J, leaving 10 bases between. CDR3 coding DNA: TGTGCCAGCAGCTTAGTAGTGACAGGGAACACTGAAGCTTTCTTT. It specifies CASSLVVTGNTEAFF.

CDR3 DNA sequence: TGCAGCGGAGGAGGGATGAACACTGAAGCTTTCTTT. Its protein is CSGGGMNTEAFF. The V and J genes are TRBV29-1 and TRBJ1-1; D is ambiguous. The CDR3 has 12 residues. The V gene lost 7 bases and the J gene lost 0 bases, with 9 bases spanning the gap. Germline CDR1 SQVTM, CDR2 ANQGSEA.

This clone was seen a few times. The chain uses TRBV11-2 and TRBJ2-3, with 10 bases matching TRBD2. The J segment lost 6 bases and the V segment lost 4 bases, leaving 13 bases of the junction unmatched. Per the germline V gene, CDR1 is SGHAT and CDR2 is FQNNGV. The length of the CDR3 is 17 residues. The DNA of the CDR3 is TGTGCCAGCAGCTCGGGACTAGCGCCTAAACTAGCGGATACGCAGTATTTT. Translation: CASSSGLAPKLADTQYF.

This clone showed up just a few times. The chain combines TRBV19 with TRBJ2-6, with 7 bases that match TRBD1. CDR1 LNHDA and CDR2 SQIVND come from the germline V gene (reference sequence). The CDR3 contains 17 residues. V was clipped by 5 bases and J by 4 bases; unmatched bases: 11. CDR3: CASSPWTGSSGANVLTF. Written as DNA, the CDR3 is TGTGCCAGTAGTCCTTGGACAGGCTCCTCAGGGGCCAACGTCCTGACTTTC. The full variable domain, completed using reference TRBV19 and TRBJ2-6, is DGGITQSPKYLFRKEGQNVTLSCEQNLNHDAMYWYRQDPGQGLRLIYYSQIVNDFQKGDIAEGYSVSREKKESFPLTVTSAQKNPTAFYLCASSPWTGSSGANVLTFGAGSRLTVL.

This clone occurred a few times. The chain recombines TRBV7-2 with TRBJ2-7, with unresolved D. V dropped 4 bases and J dropped 0 bases, with 4 bases sitting between them. The CDR3 length is 12 residues. Germline V CDR1 and CDR2: SGHTA, FQGNSA. The CDR3 reads CASSSNSYEQYF. CDR3 DNA: TGTGCCAGCAGCTCAAACTCCTACGAGCAGTACTTC. The variable domain in full, completed from reference TRBV7-2 and TRBJ2-7, reads GAGVSQSPSNKVTEKGKDVELRCDPISGHTALYWYRQSLGQGLEFLIYFQGNSAPDKSGLPSDRFSAERTGGSVSTLTIQRTQQEDSAVYLCASSSNSYEQYFGPGTRLTVT.

The chain joins TRBV11-2 to TRBJ2-1, with 8 bases aligning to TRBD1. In germline, CDR1 is SGHAT, CDR2 FQNNGV. This CDR3 contains 17 residues. The ends lost 1 base at V and 4 bases at J; junction bases unmatched: 9. CDR3 sequence reads: CASSLAPRGPLYNEQFF. CDR3 coding DNA: TGTGCCAGCAGCTTAGCTCCCAGGGGGCCACTATACAATGAGCAGTTCTTC. Full variable domain (rest looked up from reference TRBV11-2 and TRBJ2-1): EAGVAQSPRYKIIEKRQSVAFWCNPISGHATLYWYQQILGQGPKLLIQFQNNGVVDDSQLPKDRFSAERLKGVDSTLKIQPAKLEDSAVYLCASSLAPRGPLYNEQFFGPGTRLTVL.

This clone has just one count. The genes are TRBV27 and TRBJ1-2; no clear D. V lost 2 bases and J lost 4, with 11 bases in between. Germline V lookup: CDR1 MNHEY, CDR2 SMNVEV (reference sequence). The CDR3 length is 14 residues. The CDR3 here is CASSLDASSYGYTF. In nucleotides, the CDR3 is TGTGCCAGCAGTTTAGATGCCAGCTCCTATGGCTACACCTTC.

The rearrangement joins TRBV30 to TRBJ2-2, with D tentatively TRBD2 (6 bases). The CDR3 runs to 16 residues. V shed 3 bases and J shed 4 bases, with 18 bases lying between them. Germline V gives CDR1 GTSNPN, CDR2 SVGIG (reference sequence). The CDR3 reads CAWRGKEGALTGELFF. In DNA form, the CDR3 reads TGTGCCTGGAGAGGAAAGGAGGGAGCCCTCACCGGGGAGCTGTTTTTT.

The chain recombines TRBV27 with TRBJ2-3, with 7 bases lining up with TRBD2. Germline values: CDR1 MNHEY, CDR2 SMNVEV (reference sequence). The CDR3 is 15 residues long. Losses at the gene ends were 6 bases for V and 2 bases for J; bases not matched to a gene: 8. CDR3 sequence (DNA): TGTGCCAGCAGCTTGGGGGACTACTACACAGATACGCAGTATTTT. This translates into CASSLGDYYTDTQYF.

J is TRBJ2-7 and V is TRBV5-1, with 10 bases identical to TRBD2. Germline V gene sequence: CDR1 SGHRS, CDR2 YFSETQ. The CDR3 is 14 amino acids. V gave up 1 base and J gave up 2 bases; unmatched junction bases: 0. The CDR3 here is CASSLTSGTYEQYF. The CDR3 DNA follows: TGCGCCAGCAGCTTGACTAGCGGGACCTACGAGCAGTACTTC.